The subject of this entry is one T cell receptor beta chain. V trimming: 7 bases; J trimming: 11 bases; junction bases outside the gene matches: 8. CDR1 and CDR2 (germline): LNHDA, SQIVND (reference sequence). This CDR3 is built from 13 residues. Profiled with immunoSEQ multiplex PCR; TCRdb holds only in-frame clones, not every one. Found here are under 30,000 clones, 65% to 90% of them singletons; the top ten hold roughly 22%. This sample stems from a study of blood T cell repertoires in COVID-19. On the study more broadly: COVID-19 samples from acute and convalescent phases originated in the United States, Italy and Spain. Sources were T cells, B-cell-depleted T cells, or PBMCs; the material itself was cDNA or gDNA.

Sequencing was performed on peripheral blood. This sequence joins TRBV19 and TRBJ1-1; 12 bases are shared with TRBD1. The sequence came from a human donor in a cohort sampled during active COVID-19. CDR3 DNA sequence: TGTGCCAGTAAGCCGGGACAGGGGGCGGGGGCTTTCTTT. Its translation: CASKPGQGAGAFF.